A single sample gave rise to the 16 T cell receptor beta chains below, sequenced in a study of neurological immune-mediated disorders. MiXCR, run by TCRdb on the 5' RACE reads, gives a single entry per CDR3 protein. In the table there are roughly 90,000 distinct CDR3 sequences, around 3.5% of which are singletons. The sample taken for sequencing was PBMCs. The receptors shown here come from a woman between 50 and 59 years old with multiple sclerosis.

This clonotype was detected many times. The chain is built from TRBV5-1 and TRBJ1-4, with a tentative D call TRBD1 (5 bases). Between the trimmed V and J ends, which lost 5 bases and 7 bases, there was a span of 12 bases. There are 13 residues in the CDR3. Germline assignment: CDR1 SGHRS and CDR2 YFSETQ. The CDR3 bases are TGCGCCAGCAGGCAAACAGGCCTTGAAAAACTGTTTTTT. It yields the protein CASRQTGLEKLFF.

This clonotype was seen at least ten times. The V call is TRBV28, the J call TRBJ1-2, with TRBD1 matching over 7 bases. The ends lost 0 bases at V and 7 bases at J; junction bases unmatched: 11. CDR1 is MDHEN, CDR2 SYDVKM, per germline. This CDR3 spans 16 amino acids. CDR3 residues: CASSLCQTQGSCGYTF. The CDR3 DNA sequence: TGTGCCAGCAGTTTATGCCAAACACAGGGGAGCTGTGGCTACACCTTC.

This clonotype has just a few counts. V gene TRBV5-1 combines with J gene TRBJ2-2, with D maybe TRBD2 (6 bases). V was shortened by 0 bases and J by 2 bases, with 11 bases between the two germline ends. Per the germline V gene, CDR1 is SGHRS and CDR2 is YFSETQ. The CDR3 consists of 16 residues. The CDR3 nucleotides read TGCGCCAGCAGCTTGGGGCCTAGCGCTAACACCGGGGAGCTGTTTTTT. Its protein product is CASSLGPSANTGELFF.

The chain links TRBV5-1 to TRBJ1-4; 7 bases are a match to TRBD1. Trimming cost V 4 bases and J 4 bases; bases outside gene matches: 10. The CDR3 runs to 16 residues. CDR1 and CDR2 (germline): SGHRS, YFSETQ. The CDR3: CASSRTPGTVNEKLFF. CDR3 DNA: TGCGCCAGCAGCAGAACTCCCGGGACAGTTAATGAAAAACTGTTTTTT.

In this sample, this clonotype turned up many times. The chain employs TRBV6-5 and TRBJ2-1; no firm D call. The CDR3 spans 13 residues. V was clipped by 2 bases and J by 9 bases, with 11 bases between them. The germline V gene has CDR1 MNHEY and CDR2 SVGAGI. Here the CDR3 DNA reads TGTGCCAGCAGTTACGAGTTTATTTCTGAGCAGTTCTTC. Its protein product is CASSYEFISEQFF.

At least ten counts were recorded for this clonotype. This rearrangement joins TRBV19 to TRBJ1-5, with 9 bases fitting TRBD1. J lost 6 bases, V lost 5 bases, and 8 bases had no gene match. This CDR3 has 15 residues. Germline values: CDR1 LNHDA, CDR2 SQIVND (reference sequence). The CDR3, as DNA: TGTGCCAGTAGTTCACCGGGACAGGGCAGTCAGCCCCAGCATTTT. Protein sequence: CASSSPGQGSQPQHF.

In its sample, this clonotype was seen a few times. A much larger clone differs by one base, so this may be a read error. The chain has TRBV20-1 and TRBJ2-7; no clear D. The V gene's germline CDR1 is DFQATT and CDR2 SNEGSKA (reference sequence). The CDR3 length is 13 residues. The CDR3 coding sequence is TGCGGTGCTGTTTTCGGTGGGCCGCTTGAGCAGTACTTC. This translates into CGAVFGGPLEQYF.

Ten or more counts support this clonotype. V usage is TRBV7-9 and J usage is TRBJ2-1, with 7 bases identical to TRBD2. V shed 3 bases and J 4 bases; nucleotides not matched to a gene: 6. There are 15 residues in the CDR3. CDR1 and CDR2 (germline): SEHNR, FQNEAQ (reference sequence). CDR3 residues: CASSFQAGEYNEQFF. The CDR3 region has the DNA TGTGCCAGCAGCTTTCAGGCGGGGGAATACAATGAGCAGTTCTTC.

The chain carries TRBV7-6 and TRBJ2-2; 8 nucleotides line up with TRBD1. This CDR3 is 14 amino acids long. The J segment lost 6 bases and the V segment lost 3 bases, leaving 3 bases of the junction unmatched. CDR1 and CDR2 (germline): SGHVS, FNYEAQ. The CDR3 loop reads CASSFRTGPGELFF. The CDR3, as DNA: TGTGCCAGCAGCTTCAGGACAGGGCCCGGGGAGCTGTTTTTT.

This clonotype was seen many times. V is TRBV3-1 and J is TRBJ1-1; TRBD1 agrees at 9 bases. The CDR3 contains 15 residues. Trimming removed 3 bases from V and 1 base from J; junction bases left unmatched: 3. Germline V lookup: CDR1 LGHDT, CDR2 YNNKEL (reference sequence). In DNA form, the CDR3 reads TGTGCCAGCAGCCACTCGGGACAGGGGAACACTGAAGCTTTCTTT. Its translation: CASSHSGQGNTEAFF.

The chain has TRBV6-6 and TRBJ2-6; no clear D gene. V lost 8 bases and J lost 0, with 11 bases in between. Germline loops: CDR1 MNHNY, CDR2 SVGAGI (reference sequence). The CDR3 loop spans 15 amino acids. DNA of the CDR3: TGTGCCAGCGTCGGTAGGTCCTCTGGGGCCAACGTCCTGACTTTC. The encoded protein is CASVGRSSGANVLTF.

This clonotype was picked up many times. The V gene is TRBV20-1, the J gene TRBJ1-5; D is uncertain. The germline V and J ends were trimmed by 5 bases and 2 bases, with 13 bases remaining between them. The length of the CDR3 is 14 residues. Per the germline V gene, CDR1 is DFQATT and CDR2 is SNEGSKA (reference sequence). CDR3 bases: TGCAGTGCTCTAGACCCTCGGGGCAATCAGCCCCAGCATTTT. Translation gives CSALDPRGNQPQHF.

Ten or more counts support this clonotype. The rearrangement links TRBV12-3 or TRBV12-4 to TRBJ2-1; TRBD1 agrees at 9 bases. Trimming at V came to 5 bases and at J to 6 bases, leaving 11 bases not matched to a gene. The CDR3 length is 16 residues. CDR3: CASSTTGTGTFNEQFF. The CDR3 region has the DNA TGTGCCAGCAGTACGACCGGGACAGGGACTTTCAATGAGCAGTTCTTC.

This clonotype has at least ten counts. The gene calls are TRBV5-1 and TRBJ1-4; D unclear. Looked up from germline, CDR1 is SGHRS and CDR2 is YFSETQ. V was cut by 3 bases and J by 4 bases, with 10 bases left in between. This CDR3 is 14 amino acids long. CDR3 region: CASSSRSGNEKLFF. Here the CDR3 DNA reads TGCGCCAGCAGCTCCCGTTCGGGTAATGAAAAACTGTTTTTT.

This clonotype has just a few counts. The chain links TRBV10-3 to TRBJ1-3; D uncertain. Germline values: CDR1 ENHRY, CDR2 SYGVKD. V lost 4 bases and J lost 0, with 10 bases in between. This CDR3 is 15 amino acids long. CDR3 bases: TGTGCCATCAGTGGCGAGGGCAACTCTGGAAACACCATATATTTT. This codes for CAISGEGNSGNTIYF.

This clonotype was seen ten or more times. The rearrangement uses TRBV12-3 or TRBV12-4 and TRBJ2-1, with 12 bases identical to TRBD2. This CDR3 comprises 15 residues. Trimming at V came to 6 bases and at J to 5 bases, leaving 5 bases not matched to a gene. The chain's CDR3 is CASRTTSGGHNEQFF. CDR3 DNA sequence: TGTGCCAGCAGAACGACTAGCGGGGGACACAATGAGCAGTTCTTC.